A single sample is the source of the 23 T cell receptor beta chains below, sequenced in a study of Graves' ophthalmopathy and Graves' hyperthyroidism. Using RNA transcripts, the TCR beta CDR3 regions were amplified. First-round RT-PCR with HTBI primers preceded a second-round multiplex PCR. TCRdb re-analysed the multiplex PCR reads in MiXCR, keeping a single row per CDR3 protein. The repertoire holds around 670,000 distinct CDR3 sequences, roughly 40% seen once, with 44% in the top ten. Specimen: peripheral blood. These receptors originate from an adult man with Graves' ophthalmopathy.

This clonotype showed up just a few times. The V call is TRBV28, the J call TRBJ1-5, with D maybe TRBD1 (5 bases). The V gene lost 5 bases and the J gene lost 7 bases, with 12 bases spanning the gap. CDR3 size: 13 residues. Germline V gives CDR1 MDHEN, CDR2 SYDVKM. CDR3 sequence (DNA): TGTGCCAGCAGTCTGGGGGGGATCCAGCCCCAGCATTTT. Translating gives CASSLGGIQPQHF.

This clonotype has a handful of counts. The junction departs from the called germline gene at one end, perhaps through a read error. This chain links TRBV10-3 with TRBJ2-7; D gene uncertain. The germline V gene encodes CDR1 ENHRY and CDR2 SYGVKD. This CDR3 comprises 13 residues. The CDR3 reads CASSYNPLNEQYF. CDR3 in DNA: TGTGCCAGCAGTTACAACCCCTTGAATGAGCAGTACTTC.

In this sample, this clonotype turned up many times. This chain connects TRBV2 to TRBJ1-1; TRBD1 is a possible D gene (5 bases). Germline V gene sequence: CDR1 SNHLY, CDR2 FYNNEI. With 8 bases removed from V and 0 bases from J, the gap between germline ends came to 13 bases. This CDR3 is 14 amino acids long. CDR3 in amino acids: CASQDNEMNTEAFF. The CDR3 coding sequence is TGTGCCAGCCAGGACAACGAAATGAACACTGAAGCTTTCTTT.

This clonotype has a handful of counts. V and J are TRBV19 and TRBJ1-5; D remains unclear. This CDR3 is built from 15 residues. V shed 3 bases and J shed 0 bases, with 9 bases lying between them. Germline CDR1 reads LNHDA; CDR2 reads SQIVND (reference sequence). DNA for the CDR3: TGTGCCAGTAGTATTGCAGCGTATAGCAATCAGCCCCAGCATTTT. This sequence encodes CASSIAAYSNQPQHF.

The genes are TRBV2 and TRBJ2-3; no clear D. CDR1 is SNHLY, CDR2 FYNNEI, per germline. The CDR3 contains 12 residues. V was cut by 6 bases and J by 2 bases, with 6 bases left in between. CDR3 bases: TGTGCCAGCAGAGAGAACACAGATACGCAGTATTTT. Its protein is CASRENTDTQYF.

On this clonotype: It may be a read error: a sequence one base away is much more abundant. The CDR3 region is CASSPQERRNEKLFF. Here the CDR3 DNA reads TGTGCCAGCAGCCCCCAGGAGAGGCGCAATGAAAAACTGTTTTTT. V usage is TRBV7-9 and J usage is TRBJ1-4, with D hard to call. This CDR3 comprises 15 residues. V shed 5 bases and J shed 5 bases, with 15 bases lying between them. Germline V CDR1 and CDR2: SEHNR, FQNEAQ (reference sequence). Looking up the rest from reference TRBV7-9 and TRBJ1-4 gives the full variable domain: DTGVSQNPRHKITKRGQNVTFRCDPISEHNRLYWYRQTLGQGPEFLTYFQNEAQLEKSRLLSDRFSAERPKGSFSTLEIQRTEQGDSAMYLCASSPQERRNEKLFFGSGTQLSVL.

In its sample, this clonotype was seen a few times. V and J are TRBV20-1 and TRBJ1-1; D remains unclear. The CDR3 is made up of 11 amino acids. CDR1 and CDR2 (germline): DFQATT, SNEGSKA (reference sequence). This chain's CDR3 is CNPGTGTEAFF. The CDR3 nucleotides are TGCAACCCAGGAACGGGTACCGAAGCTTTCTTT.

This chain links TRBV7-2 with TRBJ2-7, with D tentatively TRBD2 (5 bases). The germline V gene has CDR1 SGHTA and CDR2 FQGNSA. V lost 5 bases and J lost 0, with 14 bases in between. The CDR3 covers 15 residues. The DNA for the CDR3 is TGTGCCAGCAGCGCCCCATGGAGGAACTCCTACGAGCAGTACTTC. It specifies CASSAPWRNSYEQYF.

This clonotype was found a few times. The chain couples TRBV20-1 to TRBJ2-5; D ambiguous. The CDR3 runs 15 residues. The ends were cut back, 0 bases at V and 3 bases at J, with 14 bases in the middle. CDR1 is DFQATT and CDR2 is SNEGSKA in the germline V gene (reference sequence). CDR3 in amino acids: CSARDLEEPKETQYF. The CDR3 DNA reads as TGCAGTGCTAGAGATCTCGAGGAGCCGAAAGAGACCCAGTACTTC.

In the case of this clonotype: It may be a read error: a sequence one base away is much more abundant. This sequence joins TRBV10-1 and TRBJ1-1, with a tentative D call TRBD1 (6 bases). The germline V gene encodes CDR1 WNHNN and CDR2 SYGVQD (reference sequence). This CDR3 has 16 residues. The V end lost 2 bases, the J end lost 5 bases, and 18 bases lay between the germline ends. The CDR3: CASSEDTGGRRTEAFF. CDR3 in DNA: TGCGCCAGCAGTGAGGATACGGGGGGGCGAAGGACTGAAGCTTTCTTT.

The chain employs TRBV9 and TRBJ1-1; TRBD1 might be the D (6 bases). Trimming cost V 0 bases and J 5 bases, with 17 bases left between them. CDR1 and CDR2 (germline): SGDLS, YYNGEE. The CDR3 runs 16 residues. The CDR3 reads CASSVEQGKIWTEAFF. The CDR3, as DNA: TGTGCCAGCAGCGTAGAACAGGGTAAGATTTGGACTGAAGCTTTCTTT.

V usage is TRBV15 and J usage is TRBJ1-4, with TRBD1 as a possible D gene (5 bases). There are 17 residues in the CDR3. V gave up 2 bases and J gave up 3 bases, with 16 bases separating them. Germline loops: CDR1 LNHNV, CDR2 YYDKDF (reference sequence). The CDR3, as DNA: TGTGCCACCAGCAGACAGATCCAGGGATCGTCTAATGAAAAACTGTTTTTT. Translating it yields CATSRQIQGSSNEKLFF.

The chain is built from TRBV25-1 and TRBJ2-5, with D possibly called TRBD1 or TRBD2 (6 bases each). V lost 2 bases to trimming and J lost 1 base, with 11 bases between them. Germline V gene lookup returns CDR1 MGHDK and CDR2 SYGVNS. CDR3 size: 15 residues. CDR3 DNA sequence: TGTGCCAGCAGTGAACCTGGAGGGGGCCAAGAGACCCAGTACTTC. Amino acids: CASSEPGGGQETQYF.

Concerning this clonotype: The CDR3 end shows no conserved phenylalanine or tryptophan, and so a read error is likely. The DNA is left out, because the CDR3 cannot be placed on it with certainty; the CDR3 is given as TCRdb lists it. The chain carries TRBV11-2 and TRBJ1-2; no check of the table's D call, TRBD1, against the DNA was made. The CDR3 numbers 11 amino acids, ends counted. CDR1 is SGHAT and CDR2 is FQNNGV in the germline V gene. The CDR3 reads CASSLAQGTTY.

The chain uses TRBV20-1 and TRBJ1-2; 7 bases fit TRBD1. CDR1 is DFQATT, CDR2 SNEGSKA, per germline (reference sequence). After removal of 3 bases from V and 4 bases from J, the junction contained 8 bases not matched to a gene. The CDR3 consists of 14 residues. CDR3 sequence: CSASLGDSAYGYTF. The CDR3 region has the DNA TGCAGTGCTAGCCTCGGGGACAGCGCCTATGGCTACACCTTC.

The gene calls are TRBV11-2 and TRBJ1-2; the D gene is possibly TRBD1 (5 bases). Trimming took 4 bases from V and 5 from J, leaving 17 bases between them. The CDR3 covers 15 residues. Germline V gives CDR1 SGHAT, CDR2 FQNNGV. This CDR3 reads CASSSFEGLTYGYTF. The CDR3 region has the DNA TGTGCCAGCAGCTCATTTGAGGGGCTAACTTATGGCTACACCTTC.

A note on this clonotype: This may stem from a read error, because a much larger clone lies one nucleotide away. The J gene is TRBJ2-5, the V gene TRBV5-1; D unresolved. This CDR3 spans 11 amino acids. Germline CDR1 is SGHRS and CDR2 is YFSETQ. CDR3 nucleotide sequence: TGCGCCAACAGCTTTCAGAAGACCCAGTACTTC. Protein sequence: CANSFQKTQYF.

This clonotype has only one observation. The gene calls are TRBV7-2 and TRBJ1-4; D unclear. Germline lookup yields CDR1 SGHTA and CDR2 FQGNSA. This CDR3 has 14 amino acids. V lost 4 bases, J lost 4 bases, and 10 bases lay in between. Written as DNA, the CDR3 is TGTGCCAGCAGCTACTCAGGAAATAATGAAAAACTGTTTTTT. This encodes CASSYSGNNEKLFF.

As regards this clonotype: One end of the junction is discordant with germline, which a read error may explain. This chain connects TRBV2 to TRBJ1-1; 11 nucleotides agree with TRBD1. CDR3 size: 15 residues. In germline, CDR1 is SNHLY, CDR2 FYNNEI. The CDR3: CTSRDGGTGGTEAFF. For the CDR3, the DNA is TGTACCAGCAGAGATGGCGGGACAGGGGGCACTGAAGCTTTCTTT.

J is TRBJ2-5 and V is TRBV6-6; tentatively, D is TRBD2 (5 bases). V was shortened by 7 bases and J by 2 bases, with 11 bases between the two germline ends. The germline gives CDR1 MNHNY, CDR2 SVGAGI (reference sequence). This CDR3 contains 13 residues. The chain's CDR3 is CASTREPQETQYF. Here the CDR3 DNA reads TGTGCCAGCACGAGGGAACCACAAGAGACCCAGTACTTC.

The rearrangement links TRBV20-1 to TRBJ1-1; D might be TRBD1 (6 bases). CDR3 length: 14 residues. CDR1 and CDR2 from the germline V gene are DFQATT and SNEGSKA (reference sequence). Trimming left V 0 bases short and J 1 base short, with 9 bases between. The CDR3 is CSARDRTENTEAFF. CDR3 sequence (DNA): TGCAGTGCTAGAGATCGGACAGAGAACACTGAAGCTTTCTTT.

This clonotype was counted many times. The chain carries TRBV7-8 and TRBJ1-4; D gene unclear. Trimming left V 2 bases short and J 8 bases short, with 6 bases between. Germline loops: CDR1 SGHVS, CDR2 FQNEAQ. This CDR3 region has 12 residues. The CDR3 sequence: CASSLYHEKLFF. CDR3 DNA sequence: TGTGCCAGCAGCTTATATCACGAAAAACTGTTTTTT.

This clonotype was seen repeatedly, ten times or more. The chain combines TRBV19 with TRBJ1-5; unclear D gene. The CDR3 consists of 14 residues. V lost 3 bases and J lost 0, with 6 bases in between. CDR1 LNHDA and CDR2 SQIVND come from the germline V gene (reference sequence). The CDR3 here is CASSMQSSNQPQHF. CDR3 coding DNA: TGTGCCAGTAGTATGCAGTCTAGCAATCAGCCCCAGCATTTT.